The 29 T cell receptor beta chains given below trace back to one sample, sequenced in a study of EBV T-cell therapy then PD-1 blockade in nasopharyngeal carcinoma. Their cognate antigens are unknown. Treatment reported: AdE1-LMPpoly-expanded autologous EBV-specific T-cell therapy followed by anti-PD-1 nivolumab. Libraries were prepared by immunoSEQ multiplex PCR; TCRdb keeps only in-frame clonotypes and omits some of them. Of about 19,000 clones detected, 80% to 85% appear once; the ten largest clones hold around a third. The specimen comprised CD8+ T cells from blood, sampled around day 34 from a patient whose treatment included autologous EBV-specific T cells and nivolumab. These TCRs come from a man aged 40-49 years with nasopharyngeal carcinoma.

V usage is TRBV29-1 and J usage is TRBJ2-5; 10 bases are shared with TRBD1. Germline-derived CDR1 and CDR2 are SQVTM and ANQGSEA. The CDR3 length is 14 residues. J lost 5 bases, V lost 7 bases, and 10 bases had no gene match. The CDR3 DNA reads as TGCAGCGCTCCGGGACAGGGGTTCGGGGAGACCCAGTACTTC. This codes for CSAPGQGFGETQYF. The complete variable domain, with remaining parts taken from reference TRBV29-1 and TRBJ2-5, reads SAVISQKPSRDICQRGTSLTIQCQVDSQVTMMFWYRQQPGQSLTLIATANQGSEATYESGFVIDKFPISRPNLTFSTLTVSNMSPEDSSIYLCSAPGQGFGETQYFGPGTRLLVL.

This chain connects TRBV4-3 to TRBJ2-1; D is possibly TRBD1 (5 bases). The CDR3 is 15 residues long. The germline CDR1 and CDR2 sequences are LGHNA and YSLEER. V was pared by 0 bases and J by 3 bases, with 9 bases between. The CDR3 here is CASSQDEDNYNEQFF. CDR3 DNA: TGCGCCAGCAGCCAAGATGAGGACAACTACAATGAGCAGTTCTTC.

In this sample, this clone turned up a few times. The CDR3: CASSPDRGYGYTF. Written as DNA, the CDR3 is TGTGCCAGCAGCCCCGACAGGGGATATGGCTACACCTTC. The V and J genes are TRBV7-6 and TRBJ1-2; 8 bases align to TRBD1. Per the germline V gene, CDR1 is SGHVS and CDR2 is FNYEAQ. V shed 5 bases, J shed 5 bases, and the junction held 4 bases outside the gene matches. CDR3 size: 13 residues.

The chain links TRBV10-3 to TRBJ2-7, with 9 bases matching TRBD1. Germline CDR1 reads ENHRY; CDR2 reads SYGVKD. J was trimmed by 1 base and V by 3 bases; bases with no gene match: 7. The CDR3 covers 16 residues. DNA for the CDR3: TGTGCCATCAGTGACCGACAGGGGGGCGCATCCTACGAGCAGTACTTC. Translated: CAISDRQGGASYEQYF.

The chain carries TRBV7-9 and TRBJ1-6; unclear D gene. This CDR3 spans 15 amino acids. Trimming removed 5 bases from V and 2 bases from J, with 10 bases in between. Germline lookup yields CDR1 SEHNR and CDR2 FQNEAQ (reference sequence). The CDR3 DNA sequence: TGTGCCAGCAGCCATCCGGAAACCTATAATTCACCCCTCCACTTT. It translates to CASSHPETYNSPLHF.

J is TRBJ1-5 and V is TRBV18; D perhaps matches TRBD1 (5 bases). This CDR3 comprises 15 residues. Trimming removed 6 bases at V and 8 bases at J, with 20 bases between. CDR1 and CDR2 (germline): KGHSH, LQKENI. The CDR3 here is CASSRRTDKREPQHF. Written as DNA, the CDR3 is TGTGCCAGCTCTCGTCGGACGGACAAAAGAGAGCCCCAGCATTTT.

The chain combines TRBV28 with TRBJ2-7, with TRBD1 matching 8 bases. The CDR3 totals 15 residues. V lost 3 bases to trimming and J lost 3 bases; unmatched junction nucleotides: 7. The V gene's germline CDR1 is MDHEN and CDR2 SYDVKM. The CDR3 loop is CASSFPDRAHYEQYF. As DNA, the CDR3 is TGTGCCAGCAGTTTCCCGGACAGGGCCCACTACGAGCAGTACTTC.

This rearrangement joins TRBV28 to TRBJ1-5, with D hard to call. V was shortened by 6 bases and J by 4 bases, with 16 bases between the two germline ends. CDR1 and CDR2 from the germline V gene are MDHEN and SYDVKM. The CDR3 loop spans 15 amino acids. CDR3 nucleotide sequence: TGTGCCAGCAGCAACGGGTACTCCGGGAATCAGCCCCAGCATTTT. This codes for CASSNGYSGNQPQHF. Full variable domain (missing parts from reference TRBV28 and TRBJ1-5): DVKVTQSSRYLVKRTGEKVFLECVQDMDHENMFWYRQDPGLGLRLIYFSYDVKMKEKGDIPEGYSVSREKKERFSLILESASTNQTSMYLCASSNGYSGNQPQHFGDGTRLSIL.

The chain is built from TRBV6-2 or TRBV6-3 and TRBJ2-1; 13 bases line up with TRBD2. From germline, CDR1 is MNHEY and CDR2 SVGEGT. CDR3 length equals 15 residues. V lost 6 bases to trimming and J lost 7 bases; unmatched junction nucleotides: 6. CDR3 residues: CASSRRTSGGNEQFF. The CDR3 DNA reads TGTGCCAGCAGCCGGAGGACTAGCGGGGGAAATGAGCAGTTCTTC.

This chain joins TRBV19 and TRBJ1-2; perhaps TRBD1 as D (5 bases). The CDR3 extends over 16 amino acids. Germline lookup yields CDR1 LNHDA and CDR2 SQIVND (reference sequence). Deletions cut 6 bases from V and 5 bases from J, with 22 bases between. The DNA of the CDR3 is TGTGCCAGTAGCCCCGTCTGGGGGGGGTTTGGGTATGGCTACACCTTC. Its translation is CASSPVWGGFGYGYTF.

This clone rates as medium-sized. Here the CDR3 reads CASSLLDSLSTEAFF. The CDR3 region has the DNA TGTGCCAGCAGTTTATTGGACAGCCTGAGCACTGAAGCTTTCTTT. The genes are TRBV28 and TRBJ1-1; tentative D call: TRBD1 (6 bases). CDR1 is MDHEN and CDR2 is SYDVKM in the germline V gene. This CDR3 region has 15 residues. V lost 1 base, J lost 4 bases, and 13 bases lay in between.

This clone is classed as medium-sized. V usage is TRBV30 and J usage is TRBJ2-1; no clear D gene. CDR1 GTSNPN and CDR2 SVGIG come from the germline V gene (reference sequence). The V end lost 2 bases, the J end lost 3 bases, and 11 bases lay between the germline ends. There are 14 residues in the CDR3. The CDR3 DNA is TGTGCCTGGAGTCATGAAGCAAACTACAATGAGCAGTTCTTC. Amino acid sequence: CAWSHEANYNEQFF.

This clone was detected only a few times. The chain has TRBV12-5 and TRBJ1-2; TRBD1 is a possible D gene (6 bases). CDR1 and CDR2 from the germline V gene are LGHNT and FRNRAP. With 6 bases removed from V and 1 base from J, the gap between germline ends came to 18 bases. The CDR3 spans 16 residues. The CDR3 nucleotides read TGTGCTAGTGGCAACTCGGGACAATCCCTTAACTATGGCTACACCTTC. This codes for CASGNSGQSLNYGYTF.

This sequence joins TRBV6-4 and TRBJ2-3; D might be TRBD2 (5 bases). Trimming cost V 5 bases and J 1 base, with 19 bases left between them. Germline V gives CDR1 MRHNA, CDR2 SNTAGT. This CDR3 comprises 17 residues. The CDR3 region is CASSQTGEGWGTDTQYF. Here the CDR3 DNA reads TGTGCCAGCAGTCAAACCGGGGAAGGGTGGGGCACAGATACGCAGTATTTT.

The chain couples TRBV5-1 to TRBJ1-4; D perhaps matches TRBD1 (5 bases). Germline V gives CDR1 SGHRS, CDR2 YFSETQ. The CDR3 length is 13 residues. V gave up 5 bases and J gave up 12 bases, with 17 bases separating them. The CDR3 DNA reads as TGCGCCAGCAGACTCCAACGGGGGGAAGAACTGTTTTTT. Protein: CASRLQRGEELFF.

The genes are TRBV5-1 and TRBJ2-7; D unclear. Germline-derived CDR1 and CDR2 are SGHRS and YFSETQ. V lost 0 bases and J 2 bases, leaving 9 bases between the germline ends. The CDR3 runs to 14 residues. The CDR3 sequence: CASSLAELPYEQYF. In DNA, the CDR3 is TGCGCCAGCAGCTTGGCCGAACTCCCCTACGAGCAGTACTTC.

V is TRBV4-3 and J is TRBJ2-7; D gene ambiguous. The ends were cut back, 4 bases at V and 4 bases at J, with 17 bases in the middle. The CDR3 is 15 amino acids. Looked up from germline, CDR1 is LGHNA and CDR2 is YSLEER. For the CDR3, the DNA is TGCGCCAGCAGCCTTCTGCACAGTTCTAAGTACGAGCAGTACTTC. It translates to CASSLLHSSKYEQYF.

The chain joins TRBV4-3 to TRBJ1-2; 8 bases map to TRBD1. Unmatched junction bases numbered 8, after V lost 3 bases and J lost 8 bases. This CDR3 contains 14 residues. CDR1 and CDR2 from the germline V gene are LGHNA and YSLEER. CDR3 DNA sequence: TGCGCCAGCAGCCAGTATGGACAGGGAGGCGGCTACACCTTC. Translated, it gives CASSQYGQGGGYTF.

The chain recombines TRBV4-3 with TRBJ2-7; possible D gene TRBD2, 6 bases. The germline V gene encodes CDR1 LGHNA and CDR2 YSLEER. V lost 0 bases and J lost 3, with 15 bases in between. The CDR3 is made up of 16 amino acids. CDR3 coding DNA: TGCGCCAGCAGCCAAGACCTCGGTGGCGGGGACTACGAGCAGTACTTC. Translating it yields CASSQDLGGGDYEQYF.

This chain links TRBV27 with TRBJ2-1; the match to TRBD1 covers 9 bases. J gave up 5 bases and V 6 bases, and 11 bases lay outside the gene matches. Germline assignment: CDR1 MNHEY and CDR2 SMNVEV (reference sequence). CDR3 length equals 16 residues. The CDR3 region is CASSSDRGSGHNEQFF. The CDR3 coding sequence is TGTGCCAGCAGCTCCGACAGGGGGTCTGGACACAATGAGCAGTTCTTC.

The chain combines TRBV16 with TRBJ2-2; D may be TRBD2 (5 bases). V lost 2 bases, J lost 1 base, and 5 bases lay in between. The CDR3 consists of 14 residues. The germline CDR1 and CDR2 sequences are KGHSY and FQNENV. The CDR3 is CASSQGLNTGELFF. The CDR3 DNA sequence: TGTGCCAGCAGCCAAGGACTGAACACCGGGGAGCTGTTTTTT.

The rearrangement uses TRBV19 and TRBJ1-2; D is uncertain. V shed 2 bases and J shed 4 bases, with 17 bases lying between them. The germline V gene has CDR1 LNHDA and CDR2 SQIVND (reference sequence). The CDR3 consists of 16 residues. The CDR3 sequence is CASSIRYIADAYGYTF. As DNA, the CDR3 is TGTGCCAGTAGTATAAGATACATAGCCGACGCCTATGGCTACACCTTC.

The CDR3 DNA is TGTGCCAGCAGCTTTCCGACAGGGGCTGAAGCTTTCTTT. This encodes CASSFPTGAEAFF. V and J are TRBV7-6 and TRBJ1-1, with TRBD1 identical over 8 bases. CDR1 SGHVS and CDR2 FNYEAQ come from the germline V gene. J gave up 6 bases and V 3 bases, and 3 bases lay outside the gene matches. The CDR3 consists of 13 residues. Looking up the rest from reference TRBV7-6 and TRBJ1-1 gives the full variable domain: GAGVSQSPRYKVTKRGQDVALRCDPISGHVSLYWYRQALGQGPEFLTYFNYEAQQDKSGLPNDRFSAERPEGSISTLTIQRTEQRDSAMYRCASSFPTGAEAFFGQGTRLTVV.

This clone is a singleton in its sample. The DNA for the CDR3 is TGTGCCACCAGCAGAGCCCCCTGGACTAGCGGGGGGACCTCCTACAATGAGCAGTTCTTC. Translated: CATSRAPWTSGGTSYNEQFF. This chain joins TRBV15 and TRBJ2-1; 14 bases align to TRBD2. The CDR3 has 20 residues. Germline trimming cut 1 base from V and 0 bases from J; bases unmatched to any gene: 8. CDR1 LNHNV and CDR2 YYDKDF come from the germline V gene (reference sequence).

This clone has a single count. DNA of the CDR3: TGTGCCAGCAGCACCTTGGGCTCTGGGGCCAACGTCCTGACTTTC. It specifies CASSTLGSGANVLTF. V usage is TRBV6-5 and J usage is TRBJ2-6, with unresolved D. This CDR3 has 15 amino acids. CDR1 and CDR2 (germline): MNHEY, SVGAGI. Trimming cost V 6 bases and J 0 bases, with 9 bases left between them.

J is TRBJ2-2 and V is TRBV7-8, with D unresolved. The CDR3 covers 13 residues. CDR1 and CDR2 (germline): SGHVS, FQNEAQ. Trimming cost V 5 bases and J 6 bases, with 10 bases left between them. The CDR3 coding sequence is TGTGCCAGCAGCACTCGGACCGCCGGGGAGCTGTTTTTT. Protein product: CASSTRTAGELFF.

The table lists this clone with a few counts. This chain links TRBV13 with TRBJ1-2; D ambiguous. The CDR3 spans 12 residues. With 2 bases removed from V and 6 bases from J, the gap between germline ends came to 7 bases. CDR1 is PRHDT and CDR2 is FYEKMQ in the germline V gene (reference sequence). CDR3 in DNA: TGTGCCAGCAGCTTATCCGGTAATGGCTACACCTTC. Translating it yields CASSLSGNGYTF.

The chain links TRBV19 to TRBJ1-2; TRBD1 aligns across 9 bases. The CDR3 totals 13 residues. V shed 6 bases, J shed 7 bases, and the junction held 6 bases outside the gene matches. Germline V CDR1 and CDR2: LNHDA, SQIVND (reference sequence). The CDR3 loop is CASRETGGFGYTF. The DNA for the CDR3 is TGTGCCAGTAGGGAAACAGGGGGCTTTGGCTACACCTTC. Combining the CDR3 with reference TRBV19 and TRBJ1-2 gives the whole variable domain DGGITQSPKYLFRKEGQNVTLSCEQNLNHDAMYWYRQDPGQGLRLIYYSQIVNDFQKGDIAEGYSVSREKKESFPLTVTSAQKNPTAFYLCASRETGGFGYTFGSGTRLTVV.

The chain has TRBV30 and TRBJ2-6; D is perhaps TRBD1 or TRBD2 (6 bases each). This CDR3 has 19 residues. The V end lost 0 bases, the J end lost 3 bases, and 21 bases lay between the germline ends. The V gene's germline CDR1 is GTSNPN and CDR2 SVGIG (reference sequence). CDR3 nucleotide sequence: TGTGCCTGGAGTGTAAGGGGGGCAGGTTTCTTGAGTGGGGCCAACGTCCTGACTTTC. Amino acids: CAWSVRGAGFLSGANVLTF.